This entry lists 14 T cell receptor beta chains sequenced from one sample in a study of post-analysis software for immune sequencing data. Unique molecular identifiers had been added to the TCR beta cDNA libraries. TCRdb used MiXCR to reprocess the PCR reads, holding one entry per CDR3 protein. Found here are roughly 400,000 distinct CDR3 sequences, 35% to 45% of them singletons; the top ten hold around 8%. Study-level results: A few TRBV segments (TRBV5-6, TRBV5-1 and TRBV20-1 among them) occurred more frequently in patients than in controls.

These TCRs are of unknown antigen specificity. Source material: blood. The source of these receptors is a girl aged 2 to 10 with multiple sclerosis.

This clonotype was seen more than once but under ten times. The chain uses TRBV15 and TRBJ1-2; D not resolved. The CDR3 loop spans 17 amino acids. The germline V gene encodes CDR1 LNHNV and CDR2 YYDKDF (reference sequence). Trimming pared 1 base from V and 4 bases from J, leaving 19 bases between. CDR3 in amino acids: CATSRGVDATRIYGYTF. CDR3 in DNA: TGTGCCACCAGCAGAGGGGTGGACGCCACGCGCATCTATGGCTACACCTTC.

The rearrangement links TRBV28 to TRBJ1-1; D is unresolved. The CDR3 covers 14 residues. Trimming took off 4 bases at V and 1 base at J, with 10 bases between the two ends. The germline gives CDR1 MDHEN, CDR2 SYDVKM. The CDR3 loop is CASSSAMGNTEAFF. The DNA for the CDR3 is TGTGCCAGCAGTTCTGCAATGGGGAACACTGAAGCTTTCTTT.

The chain has TRBV6-5 and TRBJ2-1; TRBD2 is a possible D gene (7 bases). With 3 bases removed from V and 6 bases from J, the gap between germline ends came to 15 bases. From germline, CDR1 is MNHEY and CDR2 SVGAGI. The length of the CDR3 is 15 residues. The CDR3 bases are TGTGCCAGCAGTTATTCGTACAGGGAGGGCAATGAGCAGTTCTTC. Its translation is CASSYSYREGNEQFF.

This chain uses TRBV20-1 with TRBJ2-7; perhaps TRBD1 as D (6 bases). The V end lost 0 bases, the J end lost 1 base, and 10 bases lay between the germline ends. This CDR3 is 14 amino acids long. The germline CDR1 and CDR2 sequences are DFQATT and SNEGSKA (reference sequence). The CDR3, as DNA: TGCAGTGCTAGAGATGGTCAGGGGTCCTACGAGCAGTACTTC. This encodes CSARDGQGSYEQYF.

The rearrangement uses TRBV10-3 and TRBJ2-3; 10 nucleotides agree with TRBD2. The germline gives CDR1 ENHRY, CDR2 SYGVKD. V shed 6 bases, J shed 5 bases, and the junction held 8 bases outside the gene matches. The CDR3 runs 15 residues. The CDR3 is CAIRGAGGPGDTQYF. CDR3 bases: TGTGCCATCAGGGGAGCGGGGGGGCCAGGAGATACGCAGTATTTT.

The chain carries TRBV11-1 and TRBJ2-1; D remains unclear. Germline V CDR1 and CDR2: SGHAT, FQDESV (reference sequence). The CDR3 extends over 13 amino acids. V was trimmed by 5 bases and J by 5 bases, leaving 10 bases between them. For the CDR3, the DNA is TGTGCCAGCAGCATCAGCTTTCACAATGAGCAGTTCTTC. Translating it yields CASSISFHNEQFF.

The chain links TRBV7-9 to TRBJ2-5; maybe TRBD2 (5 bases). Deletions cut 7 bases from V and 1 base from J, with 13 bases between. CDR3 size: 14 residues. Per the germline V gene, CDR1 is SEHNR and CDR2 is FQNEAQ (reference sequence). Here the CDR3 DNA reads TGTGCCAGCACGACCTCCGGGATCCAAGAGACCCAGTACTTC. It is translated as CASTTSGIQETQYF.

This chain connects TRBV12-3 or TRBV12-4 to TRBJ1-2; D unclear. There are 12 residues in the CDR3. Trimming removed 5 bases from V and 5 bases from J, with 9 bases in between. CDR3 loop: CASSTREYGYTF. CDR3 coding DNA: TGTGCCAGCAGTACCCGAGAGTATGGCTACACCTTC.

The V gene is TRBV20-1, the J gene TRBJ2-4, with unresolved D. Matching the DNA end better, TRBJ2-7 makes the J call doubtful. In germline, CDR1 is DFQATT, CDR2 SNEGSKA (reference sequence). The CDR3 totals 14 residues. In nucleotides, the CDR3 is TGCAGTGCTAGAGAGAGCAATTCGCCCCACGAGCAGTACTTC. It specifies CSARESNSPHEQYF.

This clonotype was picked up a small number of times. The rearrangement links TRBV27 to TRBJ2-1, with 13 positions matching TRBD2. The germline V gene encodes CDR1 MNHEY and CDR2 SMNVEV (reference sequence). The CDR3 consists of 17 residues. V lost 7 bases, J lost 2 bases, and 8 bases stayed unmatched. CDR3 sequence (DNA): TGTGCCAGCACCACCCTAGGACTAGCGGGAGCCTACAATGAGCAGTTCTTC. It specifies CASTTLGLAGAYNEQFF.

There are a few counts of this clonotype. The V gene is TRBV10-3, the J gene TRBJ2-4, with D possibly being TRBD2 (6 bases). The CDR3 has 14 amino acids. Trimming cost V 0 bases and J 13 bases, with 16 bases left between them. Germline V lookup: CDR1 ENHRY, CDR2 SYGVKD. The DNA for the CDR3 is TGTGCCATCAGTGAGTCGACGGGTACTCGGGAGCAGTACTTC. Its translation is CAISESTGTREQYF.

This clonotype was counted a few times. The chain combines TRBV6-5 with TRBJ2-7, with 12 nucleotides matching TRBD2. The CDR3 has 16 amino acids. The junction had 10 bases not matched to a gene; V was cut back by 9 bases and J by 1 base. Germline-derived CDR1 and CDR2 are MNHEY and SVGAGI. This CDR3 is CASRTSGEVGSYEQYF. For the CDR3, the DNA is TGTGCCAGTAGGACTAGCGGGGAGGTTGGGTCCTACGAGCAGTACTTC.

The table lists this clonotype with a few counts. The CDR3 spells CASSETPTDTQYF. The CDR3 DNA sequence: TGTGCCAGCAGTGAGACTCCCACAGATACGCAGTATTTT. J is TRBJ2-3 and V is TRBV6-1; D call uncertain. This CDR3 comprises 13 residues. From germline, CDR1 is MNHNS and CDR2 SASEGT. Trimming cost V 3 bases and J 2 bases, with 6 bases left between them.

The rearrangement links TRBV25-1 to TRBJ1-4, with TRBD1 matching over 9 bases. The CDR3 is made up of 15 amino acids. The trim removed 4 bases at V and 8 bases at J, leaving 8 bases unmatched. Germline lookup yields CDR1 MGHDK and CDR2 SYGVNS. In DNA, the CDR3 is TGTGCCAGCAGTGGCCGGGACAGGGTAGGAGAAAAACTGTTTTTT. Protein product: CASSGRDRVGEKLFF.